This T cell receptor (beta chain) was captured in a study of T cell repertoires in ileal Crohn's disease. Libraries were prepared by immunoSEQ multiplex PCR; TCRdb keeps only in-frame clonotypes and omits some of them. The data contain about 5,500 clones, 60% to 80% of them singletons. The V and J ends lost 3 bases and 9 bases respectively, with 7 bases between them. Germline CDR1 reads LNHDA; CDR2 reads SQIVND (reference sequence). The CDR3 runs 11 residues. Time point here: inflamed ileum from the surgical specimen. The sequence was collected from an adult with Crohn's disease. Material: ileal tissue. The genes are TRBV19 and TRBJ2-3; D gene ambiguous. CDR3 sequence: CASSIRATQYF. CDR3 nucleotides: TGTGCCAGTAGTATCAGAGCCACGCAGTATTTT.